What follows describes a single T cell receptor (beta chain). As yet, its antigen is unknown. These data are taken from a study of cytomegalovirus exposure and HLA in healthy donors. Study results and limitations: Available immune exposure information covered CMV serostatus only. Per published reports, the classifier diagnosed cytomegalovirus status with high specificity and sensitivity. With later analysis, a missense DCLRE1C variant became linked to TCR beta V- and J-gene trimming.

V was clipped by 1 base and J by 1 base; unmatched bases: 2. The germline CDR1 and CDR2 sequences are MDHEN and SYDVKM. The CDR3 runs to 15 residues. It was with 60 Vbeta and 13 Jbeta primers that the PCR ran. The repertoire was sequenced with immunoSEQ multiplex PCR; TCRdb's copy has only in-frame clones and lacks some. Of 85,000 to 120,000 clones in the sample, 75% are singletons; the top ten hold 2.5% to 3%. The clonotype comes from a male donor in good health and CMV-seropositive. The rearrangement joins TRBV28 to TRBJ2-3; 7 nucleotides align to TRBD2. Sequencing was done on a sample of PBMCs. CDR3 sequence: CASSLSGGRTDTQYF. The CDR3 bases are TGTGCCAGCAGTTTATCGGGAGGACGCACAGATACGCAGTATTTT.